Given below is one TCR beta chain in context. The authors' processing: Estimates of nucleated cell counts were drawn from the amplification of reference gene primers. Assay: immunoSEQ multiplex PCR; the TCRdb copy retains only in-frame clones and omits some. V, J and clone size were drawn from that table, and D and trimming were deduced from the DNA. Of 55,000 to 75,000 clones in the sample, around nine tenths were seen once. The sample belongs to a study of blood T cell repertoires in COVID-19. Study overall: Samples of COVID-19 (acute and convalescent) were obtained from the United States, Italy and Spain. T cells, B-cell-depleted T cells, or PBMCs supplied cDNA or gDNA.

Germline V gene data show CDR1 as SGHNT and CDR2 as YYREEE (reference sequence). The ends lost 5 bases at V and 4 bases at J; junction bases unmatched: 4. The length of the CDR3 is 14 residues. The TCR comes from a human donor with active COVID-19. The donor label of this sample is uncertain. The J gene is TRBJ2-7, the V gene TRBV5-4; 12 bases are a match to TRBD2. The specimen was peripheral blood. The CDR3 DNA is TGTGCCAGCAGACCACTAGCGGGAGGTTACGAGCAGTACTTC. Amino acids: CASRPLAGGYEQYF.